What follows is one T cell receptor beta chain and its context. Its antigen is not known. PBMCs stemmed from about 9.7 ml fresh peripheral blood. The data derive from a study of T cells in Graves' hyperthyroidism and ophthalmopathy. Study-wide points: Clonotypes that were expanded in thyroid above 0.001 mostly appeared in blood too.

There were TCR beta CDR3 regions amplified from RNA transcripts. Researchers ran a first-round RT-PCR on the TCR CDR3 using the HTBI primer set. TCRdb re-derived calls from the multiplex PCR reads in MiXCR, one entry per CDR3 protein. The table includes about 520,000 distinct CDR3 sequences, 20% detected once. Per germline, CDR1 SGDLS and CDR2 YYNGEE. This CDR3 has 15 amino acids. V gave up 3 bases and J gave up 6 bases, with 18 bases separating them. This chain links TRBV9 with TRBJ1-1; D possibly corresponds to TRBD1 (6 bases). Sequencing was carried out using blood. The receptor was isolated from a man younger than 30 with Graves' hyperthyroidism. For the CDR3, the DNA is TGTGCCAGCAGCGCTTGGGATCAAGGGGGGCCTGAAGCTTTCTTT. It specifies CASSAWDQGGPEAFF.